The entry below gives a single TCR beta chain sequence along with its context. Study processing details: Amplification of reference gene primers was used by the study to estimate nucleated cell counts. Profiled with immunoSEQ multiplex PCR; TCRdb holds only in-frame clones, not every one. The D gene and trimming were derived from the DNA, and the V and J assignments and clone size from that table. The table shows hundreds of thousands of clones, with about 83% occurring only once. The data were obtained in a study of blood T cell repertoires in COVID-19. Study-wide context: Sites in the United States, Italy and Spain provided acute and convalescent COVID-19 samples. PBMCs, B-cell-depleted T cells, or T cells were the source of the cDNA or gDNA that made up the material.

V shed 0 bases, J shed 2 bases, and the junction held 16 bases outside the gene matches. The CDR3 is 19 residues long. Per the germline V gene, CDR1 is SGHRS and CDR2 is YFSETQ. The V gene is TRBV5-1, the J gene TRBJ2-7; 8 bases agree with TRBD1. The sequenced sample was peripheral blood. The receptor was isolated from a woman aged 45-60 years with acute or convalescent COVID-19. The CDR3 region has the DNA TGCGCCAGCAGCTTGGTTACTGGGTCCCCGGGACAGGCACCCTACGAGCAGTACTTC. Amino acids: CASSLVTGSPGQAPYEQYF.